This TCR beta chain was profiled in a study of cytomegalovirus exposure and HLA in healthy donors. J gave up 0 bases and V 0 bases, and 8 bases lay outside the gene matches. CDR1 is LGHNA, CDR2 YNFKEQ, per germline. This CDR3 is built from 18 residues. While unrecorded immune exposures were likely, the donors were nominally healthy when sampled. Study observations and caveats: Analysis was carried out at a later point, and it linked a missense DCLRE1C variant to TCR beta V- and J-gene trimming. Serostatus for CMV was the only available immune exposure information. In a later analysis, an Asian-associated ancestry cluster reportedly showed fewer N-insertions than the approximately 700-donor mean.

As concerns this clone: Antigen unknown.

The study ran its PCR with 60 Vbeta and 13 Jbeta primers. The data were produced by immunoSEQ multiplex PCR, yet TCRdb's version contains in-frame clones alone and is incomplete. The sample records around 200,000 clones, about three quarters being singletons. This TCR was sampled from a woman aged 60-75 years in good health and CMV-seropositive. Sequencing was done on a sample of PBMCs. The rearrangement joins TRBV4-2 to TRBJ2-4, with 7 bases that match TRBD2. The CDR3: CASSQDRGGDLAKNIQYF. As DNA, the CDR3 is TGTGCCAGCAGCCAAGATAGGGGAGGGGATCTAGCCAAAAACATTCAGTACTTC.